This T cell receptor (beta chain) derives from a study of blood T cell repertoires in COVID-19. Whole-study context: Nucleic acid was either cDNA or gDNA, and it came from T cells, B-cell-depleted T cells, or PBMCs.

V was shortened by 5 bases and J by 5 bases, with 12 bases between the two germline ends. In germline, CDR1 is SEHNR, CDR2 FQNEAQ (reference sequence). The CDR3 extends over 14 amino acids. Clones were read by immunoSEQ multiplex PCR, and TCRdb kept only the in-frame ones, dropping some. The data show roughly 300,000 clones, 89% seen once. This TCR derives from a man between 18 and 29 years old who had recovered from COVID-19. This chain connects TRBV7-9 to TRBJ2-2, with a weak D call TRBD1 (6 bases). The material sequenced was peripheral blood. The CDR3 DNA sequence: TGTGCCAGCAGCCACCAACAGGGAACCGGGGAGCTGTTTTTT. It encodes CASSHQQGTGELFF. The whole variable domain, remainder taken from reference TRBV7-9 and TRBJ2-2, is DTGVSQNPRHKITKRGQNVTFRCDPISEHNRLYWYRQTLGQGPEFLTYFQNEAQLEKSRLLSDRFSAERPKGSFSTLEIQRTEQGDSAMYLCASSHQQGTGELFFGEGSRLTVL.